The T cell receptor beta chain under discussion was sequenced for a study of blood T cell repertoires in COVID-19. Study as a whole: T cells, B-cell-depleted T cells, or PBMCs supplied cDNA or gDNA.

The CDR3 totals 15 residues. Trimming cost V 0 bases and J 8 bases, with 14 bases left between them. Per germline, CDR1 SGHRS and CDR2 YFSETQ. Sequencing was performed with immunoSEQ multiplex PCR; in TCRdb, only in-frame clones are kept and a portion is missing. Here the sample spans 200,000 or so clones, 80% to 85% being singletons. This sequence originates from a man aged 40-55 years who had recovered from COVID-19. Sequenced input: PBMCs or T cells enriched from blood (not recorded which). The chain combines TRBV5-1 with TRBJ1-4; the D gene is possibly TRBD1 (6 bases). The CDR3: CASSLVSRGHEKLFF. In DNA form, the CDR3 reads TGCGCCAGCAGCTTGGTGTCCAGGGGTCACGAAAAACTGTTTTTT. Based on the CDR3 plus reference TRBV5-1 and TRBJ1-4, the full variable domain is KAGVTQTPRYLIKTRGQQVTLSCSPISGHRSVSWYQQTPGQGLQFLFEYFSETQRNKGNFPGRFSGRQFSNSRSEMNVSTLELGDSALYLCASSLVSRGHEKLFFGSGTQLSVL.